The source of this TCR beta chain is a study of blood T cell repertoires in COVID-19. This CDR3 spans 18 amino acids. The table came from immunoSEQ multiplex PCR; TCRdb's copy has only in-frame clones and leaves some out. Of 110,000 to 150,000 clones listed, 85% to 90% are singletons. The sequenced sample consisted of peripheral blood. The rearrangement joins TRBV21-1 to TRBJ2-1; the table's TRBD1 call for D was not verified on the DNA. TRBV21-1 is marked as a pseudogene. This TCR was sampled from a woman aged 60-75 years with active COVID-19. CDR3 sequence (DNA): TGTGCCAGCAGCAAAATGGGGACAGGGAAGAGCTCCTACAATGAGCAGTTCTTC. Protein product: CASSKMGTGKSSYNEQFF.